Following are 8 T cell receptor beta chains from one sample sequenced in a study of CD8 T cells in ankylosing spondylitis. TCRdb re-called the 5' RACE reads with MiXCR, one entry per CDR3 protein. The table records approximately 200,000 distinct CDR3 sequences, roughly 13% of them present only once. Sequencing was performed on blood, either unsorted or a sorted T cell fraction (not recorded which). Receptor source: a male donor with ankylosing spondylitis or in good health (not recorded which).

This clonotype was detected only a few times. This chain joins TRBV10-2 and TRBJ1-1, with 7 bases identical to TRBD1. In germline, CDR1 is WSHSY, CDR2 SAAADI. The CDR3 sequence is 14 residues long. Losses at the gene ends were 6 bases for V and 0 bases for J; bases not matched to a gene: 4. The DNA of the CDR3 is TGCGCCAGCAGGTCGACAGGGATGAACACTGAAGCTTTCTTT. This translates into CASRSTGMNTEAFF.

This clonotype has just a few counts. The CDR3 nucleotides are TGCAGTGCCACCTGGGATGGACACGAGCAGTTCTTC. It yields the protein CSATWDGHEQFF. V gene TRBV20-1 combines with J gene TRBJ2-1; D possibly corresponds to TRBD1 (5 bases). The CDR3 extends over 12 amino acids. Germline V CDR1 and CDR2: DFQATT, SNEGSKA (reference sequence). V was pared by 6 bases and J by 10 bases, with 16 bases between.

The table lists this clonotype with many counts. V is TRBV15 and J is TRBJ1-5; D unresolved. Germline V gene sequence: CDR1 LNHNV, CDR2 YYDKDF (reference sequence). V dropped 0 bases and J dropped 8 bases, with 8 bases sitting between them. This CDR3 contains 13 residues. The CDR3 bases are TGTGCCACCAGCAGAGATGGTGGAGAGCCCCAGCATTTT. Its translation: CATSRDGGEPQHF.

This chain joins TRBV5-1 and TRBJ2-3; 11 bases align to TRBD2. There are 18 residues in the CDR3. Germline trimming cut 4 bases from V and 0 bases from J; bases unmatched to any gene: 10. Germline values: CDR1 SGHRS, CDR2 YFSETQ. CDR3: CASSTTSGDLGSTDTQYF. Here the CDR3 DNA reads TGCGCCAGCAGCACGACTAGCGGGGACCTAGGCAGCACAGATACGCAGTATTTT. Supplemented by reference TRBV5-1 and TRBJ2-3, the full variable domain reads KAGVTQTPRYLIKTRGQQVTLSCSPISGHRSVSWYQQTPGQGLQFLFEYFSETQRNKGNFPGRFSGRQFSNSRSEMNVSTLELGDSALYLCASSTTSGDLGSTDTQYFGPGTRLTVL.

In DNA, the CDR3 is TGTGCCAGCAGCTTAGAGGGGGGGCCTTACGGTACGCAGTATTTT. Protein sequence: CASSLEGGPYGTQYF. The chain carries TRBV7-9 and TRBJ2-3; perhaps TRBD2 as D (7 bases). V lost 1 base to trimming and J lost 8 bases, with 16 bases between them. Germline V gene data show CDR1 as SEHNR and CDR2 as FQNEAQ (reference sequence). This CDR3 is 15 amino acids long.

This clonotype was picked up many times. The CDR3 spells CATSRVGTAITGELFF. CDR3 nucleotide sequence: TGTGCCACCAGCAGAGTGGGGACAGCCATCACCGGGGAGCTGTTTTTT. The V gene is TRBV15, the J gene TRBJ2-2; 7 positions agree with TRBD1. With V trimmed by 1 base and J by 4 bases, 6 bases remained unmatched. This CDR3 spans 16 amino acids. Germline-derived CDR1 and CDR2 are LNHNV and YYDKDF (reference sequence).

In this sample, this clonotype turned up a few times. The chain is built from TRBV7-9 and TRBJ2-7, with TRBD1 matching 9 bases. J gave up 3 bases and V 5 bases, and 2 bases lay outside the gene matches. This CDR3 is built from 13 residues. CDR1 and CDR2 (germline): SEHNR, FQNEAQ (reference sequence). The CDR3 region is CASSADRGYEQYF. The CDR3 nucleotides are TGTGCCAGCAGCGCGGACAGGGGCTACGAGCAGTACTTC.

This clonotype was seen only a few times. The chain has TRBV12-3 or TRBV12-4 and TRBJ1-5, with TRBD1 matching 8 bases. This CDR3 contains 15 residues. The V and J ends lost 6 bases and 7 bases, in that order; junction bases with no gene match: 11. This chain's CDR3 is CASSSDRAYEQPQHF. CDR3 nucleotide sequence: TGTGCCAGCAGCTCGGACAGGGCTTACGAGCAGCCCCAGCATTTT.